A single TCR beta chain is shown here with its context. Its antigen is as yet unknown. The hyperthyroidism was newly diagnosed and had lasted under 2 months; the patients were aged 18 to 65. The blood sample dates from first hyperthyroidism diagnosis, preceding any ophthalmopathy symptoms. V was clipped by 8 bases and J by 6 bases; unmatched bases: 17. This CDR3 has 17 amino acids. Germline loops: CDR1 LNHDA, CDR2 SQIVND (reference sequence). TCR beta CDR3 region amplification was performed from RNA transcripts. Initially, a first-round RT-PCR of the TCR CDR3 employed the HTBI primer set. TCRdb itself ran the multiplex PCR reads through MiXCR, one entry per CDR3 protein. Among 250,000 to 300,000 distinct CDR3 sequences listed, more than 14% were seen once. These data come from a study of T cells in Graves' hyperthyroidism and ophthalmopathy. Study outcomes and limitations: Before onset, ophthalmopathy was predicted by the model a median around 6.5 months earlier.

Sequenced sample: blood. The clonotype originates from a woman aged 35 to 49 with Graves' hyperthyroidism that later progressed to Graves' ophthalmopathy. The chain recombines TRBV19 with TRBJ2-2; 8 bases are a match to TRBD2. This chain's CDR3 is CASRIPPGSGTPGELFF. CDR3 DNA sequence: TGTGCCAGTCGAATACCCCCGGGTAGCGGGACTCCCGGGGAGCTGTTTTTT.